One and the same sample provided the 22 T cell receptor beta chains below, sequenced in a study of long-term antiretroviral therapy in people with HIV. Survey-level immunoSEQ v3.0 assays were run. Data came from immunoSEQ multiplex PCR; TCRdb stores just in-frame clones and leaves some out. The profile shows 25,000 to 30,000 clones, approximately 93% of them singletons. The specimen was unsorted PBMCs, collected roughly 6.5 years after starting antiretroviral therapy. Source of these receptors: a woman aged 40 to 50 with HIV.

The chain carries TRBV5-1 and TRBJ2-5, with 10 bases aligning to TRBD2. This CDR3 comprises 18 residues. Unmatched junction bases numbered 12, after V lost 0 bases and J lost 4 bases. Germline-derived CDR1 and CDR2 are SGHRS and YFSETQ. The CDR3 loop reads CASSLVIAGGLRGETQYF. The CDR3 nucleotides read TGCGCCAGCAGCTTGGTTATAGCGGGGGGTCTACGGGGAGAGACCCAGTACTTC.

The V gene is TRBV30, the J gene TRBJ1-6; D may be TRBD1 (5 bases). The CDR3 runs 15 residues. V was cut by 0 bases and J by 9 bases, with 15 bases left in between. The germline gives CDR1 GTSNPN, CDR2 SVGIG (reference sequence). CDR3 region: CAWSVQAGGTSPLHF. The CDR3, as DNA: TGTGCCTGGAGTGTACAGGCCGGGGGTACTTCACCCCTCCACTTT. The full variable domain, in which reference TRBV30 and TRBJ1-6 provide the parts outside the CDR3, is SQTIHQWPATLVQPVGSPLSLECTVEGTSNPNLYWYRQAAGRGLQLLFYSVGIGQISSEVPQNLSASRPQDRQFILSSKKLLLSDSGFYLCAWSVQAGGTSPLHFGNGTRLTVT.

This chain uses TRBV18 with TRBJ2-3; the D call may be TRBD1 or TRBD2 (5 bases each). In germline, CDR1 is KGHSH, CDR2 LQKENI. Between the trimmed V and J ends, which lost 3 bases and 5 bases, there was a span of 12 bases. CDR3 size: 14 residues. Here the CDR3 DNA reads TGTGCCAGCTCACCGGGGACGAGGAAAGATACGCAGTATTTT. Protein: CASSPGTRKDTQYF.

This rearrangement joins TRBV5-5 to TRBJ1-1; no clear D. CDR1 is SGHKS and CDR2 is YYEKEE in the germline V gene (reference sequence). V was trimmed by 1 base and J by 4 bases, leaving 17 bases between them. The CDR3 contains 16 residues. CDR3 bases: TGTGCCAGCAGCTTGAGTTTAAGGGTTGGAGTCACTGAAGCTTTCTTT. Amino acid sequence: CASSLSLRVGVTEAFF.

V is TRBV4-1 and J is TRBJ2-1, with TRBD1 as a possible D gene (6 bases). This CDR3 has 17 amino acids. Germline V gene data show CDR1 as MGHRA and CDR2 as YSYEKL. V dropped 0 bases and J dropped 8 bases, with 20 bases sitting between them. DNA for the CDR3: TGCGCCAGCAGCCAAGATCAGGGCAGGGGCAGTGGCGATGAGCAGTTCTTC. This codes for CASSQDQGRGSGDEQFF.

V gene TRBV4-1 combines with J gene TRBJ1-6, with 11 bases that match TRBD1. Germline CDR1 MGHRA, CDR2 YSYEKL. Trimming removed 1 base from V and 0 bases from J; junction bases left unmatched: 2. The CDR3 extends over 18 amino acids. The CDR3 DNA follows: TGCGCCAGCAGCCAAGGTGGGACAGGGGGCTCCTATAATTCACCCCTCCACTTT. Amino acids: CASSQGGTGGSYNSPLHF.

This clone was seen only once. The V gene is TRBV19, the J gene TRBJ1-4; TRBD1 is a possible D gene (5 bases). V shed 6 bases and J shed 2 bases, with 16 bases lying between them. The CDR3 has 16 amino acids. The germline gives CDR1 LNHDA, CDR2 SQIVND (reference sequence). The CDR3 DNA sequence: TGTGCCAGTAGAAGAGACCAGGGAGCTACTAATGAAAAACTGTTTTTT. The encoded protein is CASRRDQGATNEKLFF.

The chain has TRBV6-6 and TRBJ1-2, with D perhaps TRBD1 (6 bases). CDR3 size: 13 residues. Trimming took off 6 bases at V and 2 bases at J, with 10 bases between the two ends. Germline V gene sequence: CDR1 MNHNY, CDR2 SVGAGI (reference sequence). The CDR3 region has the DNA TGTGCCAGCAGACTGGACAGAAACTATGGCTACACCTTC. Its translation is CASRLDRNYGYTF.

V and J are TRBV9 and TRBJ1-2; a possible D gene is TRBD1 (5 bases). Germline values: CDR1 SGDLS, CDR2 YYNGEE. Trimming took 0 bases from V and 13 from J, leaving 25 bases between them. CDR3 length: 16 residues. CDR3 sequence: CASSVGQGGPINDCTF. For the CDR3, the DNA is TGTGCCAGCAGCGTAGGGCAGGGTGGCCCCATAAATGATTGCACCTTC.

The V call is TRBV7-2, the J call TRBJ1-1; 8 nucleotides line up with TRBD1. The CDR3 covers 14 residues. The V gene's germline CDR1 is SGHTA and CDR2 FQGNSA. The ends lost 5 bases at V and 4 bases at J; junction bases unmatched: 6. CDR3 residues: CASSADRASTEAFF. Written as DNA, the CDR3 is TGTGCCAGCAGCGCGGACAGGGCGAGCACTGAAGCTTTCTTT.

Here the CDR3 DNA reads TGTGCCTGGAGTGTATCGGGGTCTGGAAACACCATATATTTT. Its protein product is CAWSVSGSGNTIYF. This chain connects TRBV30 to TRBJ1-3; D is ambiguous. The CDR3 is made up of 14 amino acids. Germline values: CDR1 GTSNPN, CDR2 SVGIG (reference sequence). V lost 0 bases and J lost 1, with 7 bases in between.

This clone was found once. This chain uses TRBV5-1 with TRBJ1-4; no definite D call. Trimming pared 4 bases from V and 8 bases from J, leaving 9 bases between. Looked up from germline, CDR1 is SGHRS and CDR2 is YFSETQ. The CDR3 runs 12 residues. This CDR3 reads CASSKDGEKLFF. In DNA form, the CDR3 reads TGCGCCAGCAGCAAAGACGGGGAAAAACTGTTTTTT.

The V call is TRBV15, the J call TRBJ1-5, with D uncertain. V lost 0 bases and J lost 0, with 12 bases in between. Germline CDR1 reads LNHNV; CDR2 reads YYDKDF (reference sequence). The CDR3 length is 17 residues. Written as DNA, the CDR3 is TGTGCCACCAGCAGAGATCCGCAGCCATATAGCAATCAGCCCCAGCATTTT. Protein product: CATSRDPQPYSNQPQHF.

The J gene is TRBJ2-5, the V gene TRBV9; no clear D gene. Trimming shortened V by 0 bases and J by 0 bases, and 12 bases separated the two germline ends. Germline loops: CDR1 SGDLS, CDR2 YYNGEE. CDR3 length: 16 amino acids. This chain's CDR3 is CASSVDSARYQETQYF. The CDR3 DNA is TGTGCCAGCAGCGTAGATTCGGCTCGGTACCAAGAGACCCAGTACTTC.

This rearrangement joins TRBV25-1 to TRBJ2-7, with 7 bases matching TRBD1. The CDR3 covers 15 residues. CDR1 MGHDK and CDR2 SYGVNS come from the germline V gene. V trimming: 3 bases; J trimming: 3 bases; junction bases outside the gene matches: 8. This chain's CDR3 is CASSDPQTGSYEQYF. DNA for the CDR3: TGTGCCAGCAGTGACCCCCAGACAGGGAGCTACGAGCAGTACTTC.

The gene calls are TRBV5-6 and TRBJ2-3; TRBD2 matches at 9 bases. In germline, CDR1 is SGHDT, CDR2 YYEEEE. The CDR3 is 19 residues long. V was pared by 0 bases and J by 2 bases, with 13 bases of the junction left unmatched. Here the CDR3 DNA reads TGTGCCAGCAGCTTGGGCCCCCGGCTAGCGGGGAGTAACACAGATACGCAGTATTTT. Amino acids: CASSLGPRLAGSNTDTQYF. The whole variable domain, filled in from reference TRBV5-6 and TRBJ2-3, reads DAGVTQSPTHLIKTRGQQVTLRCSPKSGHDTVSWYQQALGQGPQFIFQYYEEEERQRGNFPDRFSGHQFPNYSSELNVNALLLGDSALYLCASSLGPRLAGSNTDTQYFGPGTRLTVL.

This rearrangement joins TRBV2 to TRBJ2-7; either TRBD1 or TRBD2 may supply D (5 bases each). Per germline, CDR1 SNHLY and CDR2 FYNNEI. Deletions cut 7 bases from V and 1 base from J, with 14 bases between. The CDR3 totals 14 residues. The CDR3 is CASKTETISYEQYF. The CDR3, as DNA: TGTGCCAGCAAGACAGAGACTATATCCTACGAGCAGTACTTC.

The chain recombines TRBV30 with TRBJ1-2, with 10 bases fitting TRBD1. Germline CDR1 reads GTSNPN; CDR2 reads SVGIG (reference sequence). The CDR3 is 14 residues long. V dropped 3 bases and J dropped 8; count of bases not matched to a gene: 9. The CDR3 here is CAWSRDRGKVGYTF. The CDR3 bases are TGTGCCTGGAGCCGGGACAGGGGCAAAGTGGGCTACACCTTC.

This chain connects TRBV19 to TRBJ2-1; 9 bases are shared with TRBD1. V was pared by 8 bases and J by 4 bases, with 6 bases of the junction left unmatched. There are 14 residues in the CDR3. From germline, CDR1 is LNHDA and CDR2 SQIVND (reference sequence). CDR3 amino acids: CASAGDRGYNEQFF. In nucleotides, the CDR3 is TGTGCCAGTGCTGGAGACAGGGGGTACAATGAGCAGTTCTTC.

The J gene is TRBJ2-1, the V gene TRBV11-2; D is perhaps TRBD2 (5 bases). The CDR3 loop spans 14 amino acids. Germline CDR1 and CDR2: SGHAT and FQNNGV. V lost 0 bases and J 5 bases, leaving 8 bases between the germline ends. CDR3 amino acids: CASSLEPGDNEQFF. The CDR3 region has the DNA TGTGCCAGCAGCTTAGAACCCGGGGACAATGAGCAGTTCTTC.

This clone was recorded once. V is TRBV19 and J is TRBJ1-1, with D possibly TRBD1 on 6 matching bases. The V gene's germline CDR1 is LNHDA and CDR2 SQIVND (reference sequence). The CDR3 spans 15 residues. Trimming shortened V by 8 bases and J by 3 bases, and 19 bases separated the two germline ends. CDR3 coding DNA: TGTGCCAGTTCCGAACAACGGGGGCGTGACACTGAAGCTTTCTTT. Translating gives CASSEQRGRDTEAFF.

On this clone: The sample carries other DNA sequences with the same CDR3. The V gene is TRBV7-2, the J gene TRBJ1-5; D remains unclear. The V gene's germline CDR1 is SGHTA and CDR2 FQGNSA. The CDR3 is 12 residues long. The V and J ends lost 2 bases and 7 bases respectively, with 6 bases between them. The CDR3 sequence: CASSLMGQPQHF. The CDR3 nucleotides are TGTGCCAGCAGCTTAATGGGACAGCCCCAGCATTTT.